The present T cell receptor beta chain was sequenced within a study of blood T cell repertoires in COVID-19. In germline, CDR1 is MDHEN, CDR2 SYDVKM. This CDR3 spans 12 amino acids. After removal of 7 bases from V and 5 bases from J, the junction contained 5 bases not matched to a gene. Only in-frame clones appear in the TCRdb table, and some are missing; sequencing was by immunoSEQ multiplex PCR. The sample records 120,000 or so clones, around 80% being singletons. The source is an older man with acute or convalescent COVID-19. Sequencing used peripheral blood. The chain employs TRBV28 and TRBJ2-7; 7 bases agree with TRBD1. The CDR3 spells CASNRQGHEQYF. DNA of the CDR3: TGTGCCAGCAATCGACAGGGCCACGAGCAGTACTTC.